This T cell receptor (beta chain) was sequenced in a study of T-cell memory formation after mild COVID-19. Via MiXCR, TCRdb re-called the 5' RACE reads, giving one row per CDR3 protein. The sample shows fewer than 400,000 distinct CDR3 sequences, over 10% of them seen only once. This clonotype was found a few times. Trimming took 11 bases from V and 3 from J, leaving 20 bases between them. The CDR3 has 15 amino acids. The germline CDR1 and CDR2 sequences are SSHAT and FNYEAQ (reference sequence). Source material: PBMCs or a T cell subset sorted from them (not recorded which). The V call is TRBV7-7, the J call TRBJ2-1, with D possibly being TRBD2 (6 bases). The receptor comes from a man between 18 and 29 years old who had mild COVID-19 (a few samples of this study predate the infection). Cell type and time point are not known. CDR3 residues: CAETPRRVVYNEQFF. The CDR3 coding sequence is TGTGCCGAGACCCCGCGGAGGGTAGTCTACAATGAGCAGTTCTTC.